The 30 T cell receptor beta chains below all came from one sample that was sequenced in a study of cytomegalovirus exposure and HLA in healthy donors. The PCR used 60 Vbeta and 13 Jbeta primers. Only in-frame clones appear in the TCRdb table, and some are missing; sequencing was by immunoSEQ multiplex PCR. The repertoire holds under 150,000 clones, with about four fifths as singletons. Specimen: PBMCs. These receptor sequences come from a male donor in good health and CMV-seronegative.

This clone has just a few counts. The chain uses TRBV7-9 and TRBJ1-2, with D maybe TRBD1 (5 bases). Looked up from germline, CDR1 is SEHNR and CDR2 is FQNEAQ (reference sequence). Trimming removed 2 bases from V and 7 bases from J, with 17 bases in between. The CDR3 has 15 amino acids. The CDR3 DNA reads as TGTGCCAGCAGCTTAATGAGACCGGGGGAGGCTGGCTACACCTTC. It yields the protein CASSLMRPGEAGYTF.

The V call is TRBV10-3, the J call TRBJ2-1, with 7 bases lining up with TRBD2. V shed 10 bases, J shed 8 bases, and the junction held 14 bases outside the gene matches. The CDR3 is 14 residues long. CDR1 is ENHRY and CDR2 is SYGVKD in the germline V gene. CDR3 region: CATSGTTLSDEQFF. CDR3 sequence (DNA): TGTGCCACCTCCGGGACTACCCTTTCGGATGAGCAGTTCTTC.

CDR3 nucleotides: TGTGCCAGCAGCCGGATTCTAGCTCGCAACGAGCAGTACTTC. Protein: CASSRILARNEQYF. The V call is TRBV7-2, the J call TRBJ2-7; D is perhaps TRBD2 (5 bases). Germline assignment: CDR1 SGHTA and CDR2 FQGNSA. The CDR3 has 14 residues. V was trimmed by 5 bases and J by 5 bases, leaving 16 bases between them.

Only a few counts were recorded for this clone. The rearrangement joins TRBV4-3 to TRBJ2-7; D might be TRBD1 (6 bases). Germline assignment: CDR1 LGHNA and CDR2 YSLEER. V was clipped by 1 base and J by 5 bases, with 12 bases between them. The length of the CDR3 is 14 residues. This CDR3 is CASSQGEGENEQYF. CDR3 DNA: TGCGCCAGCAGCCAAGGCGAGGGGGAAAACGAGCAGTACTTC.

This clone turned up a few times. The V call is TRBV6-4, the J call TRBJ1-1; D is uncertain. The V end was cut by 0 bases, the J end by 0 bases, with 14 bases between. Germline lookup yields CDR1 MRHNA and CDR2 SNTAGT. The CDR3 is 17 amino acids. The DNA of the CDR3 is TGTGCCAGCAGTGACTCGAAATGGGCGGGGATGAACACTGAAGCTTTCTTT. It specifies CASSDSKWAGMNTEAFF.

The genes are TRBV4-2 and TRBJ1-5; possible D gene TRBD1, 6 bases. V gave up 2 bases and J gave up 6 bases, with 14 bases separating them. The CDR3 has 15 residues. Germline loops: CDR1 LGHNA, CDR2 YNFKEQ. The CDR3 coding sequence is TGTGCCAGCAGCCAACCTGAAGGGACATTTCAGCCCCAGCATTTT. Translating gives CASSQPEGTFQPQHF.

This clone has only a few counts. The chain employs TRBV14 and TRBJ2-6; 7 bases match TRBD1. Germline V gene lookup returns CDR1 SGHDN and CDR2 FVKESK. The CDR3 is 16 residues long. With 7 bases clipped from V and 1 base from J, the junction kept 7 bases outside the gene matches. CDR3 loop: CASTPTGLSGANVLTF. The CDR3 DNA reads TGTGCCAGCACACCGACAGGGCTATCTGGGGCCAACGTCCTGACTTTC. Combining the CDR3 with reference TRBV14 and TRBJ2-6 gives the whole variable domain EAGVTQFPSHSVIEKGQTVTLRCDPISGHDNLYWYRRVMGKEIKFLLHFVKESKQDESGMPNNRFLAERTGGTYSTLKVQPAELEDSGVYFCASTPTGLSGANVLTFGAGSRLTVL.

The rearrangement joins TRBV9 to TRBJ1-1, with 9 bases that match TRBD1. The germline V gene has CDR1 SGDLS and CDR2 YYNGEE. J was trimmed by 0 bases and V by 2 bases; bases with no gene match: 2. This CDR3 region has 15 residues. The DNA for the CDR3 is TGTGCCAGCAGCGTTGGACAGGGGCTGAACACTGAAGCTTTCTTT. Translation: CASSVGQGLNTEAFF.

J is TRBJ2-7 and V is TRBV29-1; 7 bases line up with TRBD1. CDR1 SQVTM and CDR2 ANQGSEA come from the germline V gene. V was pared by 0 bases and J by 0 bases, with 5 bases of the junction left unmatched. The CDR3 is made up of 15 amino acids. The CDR3 coding sequence is TGCAGCGTTGAAGACGGACAGGAAAACTCCTACGAGCAGTACTTC. It encodes CSVEDGQENSYEQYF.

In its sample, this clone was seen a few times. This chain joins TRBV29-1 and TRBJ1-6, with D perhaps matching TRBD1 (5 bases). CDR1 and CDR2 from the germline V gene are SQVTM and ANQGSEA. The V and J ends lost 2 bases and 7 bases respectively, with 12 bases between them. CDR3 length: 14 residues. The CDR3 DNA follows: TGCAGCGTTGAATTGGACACCGGAAATTCACCCCTCCACTTT. Translation: CSVELDTGNSPLHF.

On this clone: The same CDR3 also results from other DNA sequences found in this sample. The rearrangement links TRBV9 to TRBJ2-7; D remains ambiguous. CDR3 length: 13 residues. Germline CDR1 is SGDLS and CDR2 is YYNGEE. V shed 0 bases and J shed 4 bases, with 8 bases lying between them. The chain's CDR3 is CASSVATGYEQYF. CDR3 DNA: TGTGCCAGCAGCGTAGCTACGGGTTACGAGCAGTACTTC.

The CDR3 region is CASSYQGVGEAFF. CDR3 coding DNA: TGTGCCAGCAGTTATCAGGGGGTGGGTGAAGCTTTCTTT. This chain uses TRBV6-1 with TRBJ1-1; TRBD1 aligns across 7 bases. V lost 5 bases to trimming and J lost 7 bases; unmatched junction nucleotides: 7. The germline V gene has CDR1 MNHNS and CDR2 SASEGT. The CDR3 length is 13 residues.

J is TRBJ1-1 and V is TRBV7-9, with 11 bases fitting TRBD1. This CDR3 has 16 residues. V lost 6 bases and J lost 6; bases outside the gene matches: 12. Germline values: CDR1 SEHNR, CDR2 FQNEAQ (reference sequence). The CDR3 coding sequence is TGTGCCAGCAGGAAAACCGGGACAGGGGGAAACCCTGAAGCTTTCTTT. Its protein is CASRKTGTGGNPEAFF.

This clone occurred once. The gene calls are TRBV7-2 and TRBJ2-7, with a tentative D call TRBD1 (6 bases). The CDR3 runs 14 residues. The germline V gene encodes CDR1 SGHTA and CDR2 FQGNSA. Trimming stripped 5 bases from V and 1 base from J, with 12 bases between. The CDR3 region is CASSPRDTSYEQYF. The CDR3 DNA reads TGTGCCAGCAGCCCAAGGGACACATCCTACGAGCAGTACTTC.

The chain combines TRBV6-5 with TRBJ2-2; D is perhaps TRBD1 (6 bases). The CDR3 covers 13 residues. The V gene lost 6 bases and the J gene lost 4 bases, with 9 bases spanning the gap. Per germline, CDR1 MNHEY and CDR2 SVGAGI. CDR3 sequence reads: CASRRGSTGELFF. The DNA for the CDR3 is TGTGCCAGCAGAAGGGGGTCCACCGGGGAGCTGTTTTTT.

This clone was seen more than once but under ten times. J is TRBJ2-2 and V is TRBV7-2; TRBD2 matches at 15 bases. The ends lost 3 bases at V and 6 bases at J; junction bases unmatched: 8. Per germline, CDR1 SGHTA and CDR2 FQGNSA. The CDR3 spans 18 residues. In nucleotides, the CDR3 is TGTGCCAGCAGCTTTGGACTAGCGGGGGGGCCGTCGTCCGGGGAGCTGTTTTTT. Encoded protein: CASSFGLAGGPSSGELFF.

This clone was counted once. V usage is TRBV9 and J usage is TRBJ1-4, with D possibly TRBD1 on 5 matching bases. V was shortened by 0 bases and J by 2 bases, with 8 bases between the two germline ends. Germline CDR1 reads SGDLS; CDR2 reads YYNGEE. The CDR3 loop spans 15 amino acids. This CDR3 reads CASSVEQGTNEKLFF. DNA for the CDR3: TGTGCCAGCAGCGTAGAGCAGGGCACTAATGAAAAACTGTTTTTT.

The rearrangement links TRBV12-5 to TRBJ1-1; 11 bases fit TRBD1. The germline V gene has CDR1 LGHNT and CDR2 FRNRAP. The CDR3 is 17 residues long. After removal of 7 bases from V and 3 bases from J, the junction contained 13 bases not matched to a gene. CDR3 protein: CASDTGTGGTIDTEAFF. Written as DNA, the CDR3 is TGTGCTAGTGACACAGGGACAGGGGGAACTATTGACACTGAAGCTTTCTTT.

J is TRBJ2-1 and V is TRBV9; 9 bases match TRBD1. The V segment lost 2 bases and the J segment 4 bases; nucleotides outside the gene matches: 7. Germline CDR1 reads SGDLS; CDR2 reads YYNGEE. The CDR3 loop spans 16 amino acids. The CDR3 region is CASSVSGTGLYNEQFF. The CDR3 DNA is TGTGCCAGCAGCGTGTCCGGGACAGGGCTTTACAATGAGCAGTTCTTC. The variable domain in full, with the rest retrieved from reference TRBV9 and TRBJ2-1, is DSGVTQTPKHLITATGQRVTLRCSPRSGDLSVYWYQQSLDQGLQFLIQYYNGEERAKGNILERFSAQQFPDLHSELNLSSLELGDSALYFCASSVSGTGLYNEQFFGPGTRLTVL.

The rearrangement joins TRBV29-1 to TRBJ2-1; 11 bases align to TRBD1. The CDR3 extends over 14 amino acids. Germline V lookup: CDR1 SQVTM, CDR2 ANQGSEA. The ends lost 7 bases at V and 6 bases at J; junction bases unmatched: 8. DNA of the CDR3: TGCAGCGCCCTGGGACAGGGGGTTTTCAATGAGCAGTTCTTC. Translating gives CSALGQGVFNEQFF.

V and J are TRBV27 and TRBJ1-5, with no clear D. From germline, CDR1 is MNHEY and CDR2 SMNVEV (reference sequence). This CDR3 is built from 15 residues. The germline V and J ends were trimmed by 0 bases and 0 bases, with 6 bases remaining between them. CDR3 bases: TGTGCCAGCAGTTTATCCACCTATAGCAATCAGCCCCAGCATTTT. This translates into CASSLSTYSNQPQHF.

The chain combines TRBV18 with TRBJ1-2; TRBD1 matches at 8 bases. The CDR3 consists of 15 residues. Germline V gene lookup returns CDR1 KGHSH and CDR2 LQKENI. Losses at the gene ends were 3 bases for V and 2 bases for J; bases not matched to a gene: 5. In nucleotides, the CDR3 is TGTGCCAGCTCACCCCCAGGGGGCGAGAACTATGGCTACACCTTC. Encoded protein: CASSPPGGENYGYTF.

V gene TRBV4-3 combines with J gene TRBJ1-1; maybe TRBD1 (5 bases). The CDR3 consists of 15 residues. CDR1 and CDR2 (germline): LGHNA, YSLEER. V was pared by 0 bases and J by 5 bases, with 13 bases between. The CDR3 here is CASSQDEGDRTEAFF. CDR3 bases: TGCGCCAGCAGCCAAGATGAAGGGGATAGAACTGAAGCTTTCTTT.

The chain is built from TRBV30 and TRBJ1-5; perhaps TRBD1 as D (6 bases). The germline CDR1 and CDR2 sequences are GTSNPN and SVGIG (reference sequence). The CDR3 has 16 amino acids. V was pared by 0 bases and J by 0 bases, with 12 bases between. In DNA form, the CDR3 reads TGTGCCTGGAGTGTAGGGGGGGGTTTTAGCAATCAGCCCCAGCATTTT. It translates to CAWSVGGGFSNQPQHF.

This clone has a handful of counts. The chain carries TRBV5-4 and TRBJ2-1; a weak D match, TRBD2 (7 bases). CDR1 is SGHNT and CDR2 is YYREEE in the germline V gene (reference sequence). CDR3 length: 15 amino acids. V dropped 3 bases and J dropped 3 bases, with 13 bases sitting between them. The CDR3 bases are TGTGCCAGCAGCTGGAAGGGGGGGGACTACAATGAGCAGTTCTTC. It codes for CASSWKGGDYNEQFF.

The V and J genes are TRBV10-3 and TRBJ1-2; D is undetermined. CDR3 size: 14 residues. CDR1 ENHRY and CDR2 SYGVKD come from the germline V gene. V lost 6 bases, J lost 6 bases, and 17 bases lay in between. CDR3 sequence reads: CAISSLGREDGYTF. DNA of the CDR3: TGTGCCATCAGCTCCCTCGGACGGGAAGATGGCTACACCTTC.

The gene calls are TRBV5-6 and TRBJ2-5, with 8 bases lining up with TRBD1. CDR1 is SGHDT, CDR2 YYEEEE, per germline. Unmatched junction bases numbered 5, after V lost 1 base and J lost 6 bases. This CDR3 is 14 amino acids long. As DNA, the CDR3 is TGTGCCAGCAGCTTGAGTCAGGGGGCAAAGACCCAGTACTTC. Translating it yields CASSLSQGAKTQYF.

CDR3 DNA sequence: TGTGCCTGGGAAGGGCCGGGATACGAGCAGTACTTC. It codes for CAWEGPGYEQYF. J is TRBJ2-7 and V is TRBV30; tentative D call: TRBD2 (5 bases). The length of the CDR3 is 12 residues. V shed 5 bases and J shed 4 bases, with 12 bases lying between them. CDR1 GTSNPN and CDR2 SVGIG come from the germline V gene (reference sequence).

V gene TRBV11-3 combines with J gene TRBJ2-7; maybe TRBD1 (6 bases). The CDR3 is 11 amino acids. CDR1 is SGHNT, CDR2 YENEEA, per germline. Trimming pared 8 bases from V and 10 bases from J, leaving 15 bases between. This CDR3 reads CASCRSDRQYF. CDR3 in DNA: TGTGCCAGCTGTCGATCGGACAGACAGTACTTC.

This clone was seen a handful of times. The chain uses TRBV4-1 and TRBJ1-4; D perhaps matches TRBD1 (5 bases). The CDR3 contains 16 residues. V was cut by 3 bases and J by 3 bases, with 14 bases left in between. Per germline, CDR1 MGHRA and CDR2 YSYEKL. CDR3 loop: CASSHPEGVPNEKLFF. The CDR3 region has the DNA TGCGCCAGCAGCCATCCTGAAGGGGTTCCTAATGAAAAACTGTTTTTT.